The 18 T cell receptor beta chains below were found in one sample sequenced in a study of T cell changes during pregnancy in multiple sclerosis (dated by TCRdb to the late 2010s). The library was obtained by the immunoSEQ multiplex PCR assay. The clones in this table, taken by TCRdb from immuneACCESS, are in-frame only. Not every clone is retained; where verified, under half of the shortfall comes from an unresolved V gene, and the cause of the rest is unknown. This sample lists more than 55,000 clones; 91% were detected once. 1% to 1.5% of the sample goes to the ten largest clones. The sequenced sample was peripheral blood, obtained after pregnancy. The receptors originated from a female donor in good health, enrolled as a control in a pregnancy study.

This chain links TRBV19 with TRBJ1-5; 7 nucleotides line up with TRBD1. Germline V CDR1 and CDR2: LNHDA, SQIVND (reference sequence). J gave up 1 base and V 6 bases, and 3 bases lay outside the gene matches. There are 14 residues in the CDR3. The CDR3 loop reads CASSPQGSNQPQHF. CDR3 in DNA: TGTGCCAGTAGCCCACAGGGGAGCAATCAGCCCCAGCATTTT.

The V gene is TRBV6-5, the J gene TRBJ1-1; the match to TRBD1 covers 8 bases. Germline assignment: CDR1 MNHEY and CDR2 SVGAGI. Unmatched junction bases numbered 6, after V lost 5 bases and J lost 1 base. CDR3 length: 15 amino acids. The chain's CDR3 is CASSGTGTGNTEAFF. In DNA, the CDR3 is TGTGCCAGCAGTGGAACCGGGACAGGGAACACTGAAGCTTTCTTT.

This clone was detected once. The V and J genes are TRBV7-9 and TRBJ2-7; a possible D gene is TRBD2 (5 bases). This CDR3 spans 12 amino acids. Trimming stripped 5 bases from V and 7 bases from J, with 12 bases between. The germline gives CDR1 SEHNR, CDR2 FQNEAQ (reference sequence). The CDR3, as DNA: TGTGCCAGCAGCCGAGGGTTGAGGGAGCAGTACTTC. It specifies CASSRGLREQYF.

Remarks on this clone: Compared with germline, one end of the junction differs, possibly owing to a read error. V and J are TRBV6-1 and TRBJ2-7; TRBD1 matches at 7 bases. The germline V gene has CDR1 MNHNS and CDR2 SASEGT. This CDR3 is 12 amino acids long. This chain's CDR3 is CASSESVGGRSF. In DNA form, the CDR3 reads TGTGCCAGCAGTGAGAGTGTAGGGGGCCGATCCTTC.

The V gene is TRBV4-1, the J gene TRBJ2-2, with TRBD2 identical over 9 bases. With V trimmed by 4 bases and J by 2 bases, 5 bases remained unmatched. The CDR3 loop spans 16 amino acids. Germline CDR1 reads MGHRA; CDR2 reads YSYEKL. The CDR3 protein is CASSPVAGVNTGELFF. As DNA, the CDR3 is TGCGCCAGCAGCCCTGTAGCGGGGGTTAACACCGGGGAGCTGTTTTTT.

The chain joins TRBV19 to TRBJ2-7, with TRBD1 as a possible D gene (6 bases). The V gene's germline CDR1 is LNHDA and CDR2 SQIVND (reference sequence). V lost 4 bases to trimming and J lost 3 bases, with 16 bases between them. The CDR3 loop spans 15 amino acids. The CDR3 is CASSKRGHLVYEQYF. In nucleotides, the CDR3 is TGTGCCAGTAGTAAAAGGGGACACCTTGTCTACGAGCAGTACTTC.

The CDR3 region has the DNA TGTGCCAGTAGTATGGAACAGGGGGCATATGGCTACACCTTC. Translated: CASSMEQGAYGYTF. The rearrangement links TRBV19 to TRBJ1-2, with 9 bases aligning to TRBD1. The CDR3 has 14 amino acids. The V segment lost 3 bases and the J segment 5 bases; nucleotides outside the gene matches: 4. Germline assignment: CDR1 LNHDA and CDR2 SQIVND (reference sequence). Based on the CDR3 plus reference TRBV19 and TRBJ1-2, the full variable domain is DGGITQSPKYLFRKEGQNVTLSCEQNLNHDAMYWYRQDPGQGLRLIYYSQIVNDFQKGDIAEGYSVSREKKESFPLTVTSAQKNPTAFYLCASSMEQGAYGYTFGSGTRLTVV.

The V and J genes are TRBV11-2 and TRBJ1-1; D might be TRBD1 (5 bases). The CDR3 spans 13 residues. CDR1 SGHAT and CDR2 FQNNGV come from the germline V gene. V lost 7 bases and J lost 0, with 9 bases in between. The DNA of the CDR3 is TGTGCCAGCACGCTAGGGGTGAACACTGAAGCTTTCTTT. Its translation is CASTLGVNTEAFF.

The chain combines TRBV7-9 with TRBJ2-7, with D possibly being TRBD1 (5 bases). V was pared by 5 bases and J by 3 bases, with 8 bases between. The CDR3 is 12 residues long. Germline assignment: CDR1 SEHNR and CDR2 FQNEAQ (reference sequence). CDR3 bases: TGTGCCAGCAGCCTGGACAACTACGAGCAGTACTTC. As protein: CASSLDNYEQYF.

The chain uses TRBV19 and TRBJ1-2, with D perhaps matching TRBD1 (6 bases). V was trimmed by 3 bases and J by 8 bases, leaving 7 bases between them. Germline CDR1 LNHDA, CDR2 SQIVND (reference sequence). This CDR3 is built from 11 residues. The CDR3 here is CASSIGQGYTF. In DNA, the CDR3 is TGTGCCAGTAGTATCGGACAGGGCTACACCTTC.

This rearrangement joins TRBV10-3 to TRBJ1-1, with 11 bases identical to TRBD1. The CDR3 loop spans 17 amino acids. The germline V gene encodes CDR1 ENHRY and CDR2 SYGVKD. V lost 3 bases to trimming and J lost 5 bases; unmatched junction nucleotides: 11. The DNA of the CDR3 is TGTGCCATCAGTGACCCCGGGACAGGGGGTGTTTCGACTGAAGCTTTCTTT. It encodes CAISDPGTGGVSTEAFF.

This clone was detected once. CDR3 amino acids: CAWMAGSYNEQFF. The CDR3 DNA is TGTGCCTGGATGGCAGGGTCCTACAATGAGCAGTTCTTC. The chain links TRBV30 to TRBJ2-1; maybe TRBD1 (5 bases). Germline V lookup: CDR1 GTSNPN, CDR2 SVGIG (reference sequence). The germline V and J ends were trimmed by 4 bases and 1 base, with 8 bases remaining between them. This CDR3 is built from 13 residues.

This clone was recorded a few times. The chain couples TRBV29-1 to TRBJ1-1, with 9 bases aligning to TRBD1. Trimming removed 3 bases from V and 3 bases from J; junction bases left unmatched: 8. The CDR3 contains 15 residues. CDR1 SQVTM and CDR2 ANQGSEA come from the germline V gene. CDR3 nucleotides: TGCAGCGTTGACCGGACAGGGACAGGGTACACTGAAGCTTTCTTT. It specifies CSVDRTGTGYTEAFF.

In its sample, this clone was seen a few times. The chain carries TRBV11-1 and TRBJ1-1, with TRBD1 identical over 9 bases. Germline-derived CDR1 and CDR2 are SGHAT and FQDESV (reference sequence). The V and J ends lost 7 bases and 5 bases, in that order; junction bases with no gene match: 8. The CDR3 runs 14 residues. The CDR3 sequence is CASTRQGVGTEAFF. The CDR3 region has the DNA TGTGCCAGCACCCGACAGGGGGTAGGAACTGAAGCTTTCTTT.

A few counts support this clone. The J gene is TRBJ1-1, the V gene TRBV30; 8 bases match TRBD1. CDR1 and CDR2 from the germline V gene are GTSNPN and SVGIG (reference sequence). V trimming: 2 bases; J trimming: 0 bases; junction bases outside the gene matches: 5. The CDR3 sequence is 15 residues long. Written as DNA, the CDR3 is TGTGCCTGGAGTCCACGGACAGGGATGAACACTGAAGCTTTCTTT. This codes for CAWSPRTGMNTEAFF.

This clone appeared a single time. The rearrangement joins TRBV6-5 to TRBJ1-4; D call uncertain. This CDR3 is 16 amino acids long. V was cut by 4 bases and J by 10 bases, with 22 bases left in between. CDR1 and CDR2 from the germline V gene are MNHEY and SVGAGI. CDR3 region: CASSSRGGPAGSKLFF. In DNA form, the CDR3 reads TGTGCCAGCAGTTCCCGCGGCGGGCCGGCGGGGTCAAAACTGTTTTTT.

V and J are TRBV27 and TRBJ1-2, with TRBD1 identical over 10 bases. Looked up from germline, CDR1 is MNHEY and CDR2 is SMNVEV (reference sequence). With 3 bases clipped from V and 5 bases from J, the junction kept 0 bases outside the gene matches. This CDR3 spans 13 amino acids. This CDR3 is CASSLGQGYGYTF. The CDR3 DNA is TGTGCCAGCAGTTTGGGACAGGGGTATGGCTACACCTTC.

The chain's CDR3 is CSARTGGTDTQYF. The CDR3 region has the DNA TGCAGCGCTAGGACAGGGGGCACAGATACGCAGTATTTT. The chain couples TRBV29-1 to TRBJ2-3; 9 positions match TRBD1. The CDR3 loop spans 13 amino acids. The V gene's germline CDR1 is SQVTM and CDR2 ANQGSEA. The V gene end was trimmed by 7 bases and the J gene end by 1 base; junction bases not matched to a gene: 3.